Given below is one T cell receptor (beta chain) in context. Its antigen is unknown. Terminally differentiated effector memory CD45RA+ cells were excluded by CCR7 positive selection of CD45RO-negative cells. The data were obtained in a study of shared clonotypes between healthy human individuals. Regarding the study as a whole: Among donors, the sharing of clonotypes was expected to be influenced by sequencing depth. Sampling used blood alone; tissue repertoires probably differ.

V dropped 2 bases and J dropped 0 bases, with 13 bases sitting between them. The germline CDR1 and CDR2 sequences are GTSNPN and SVGIG (reference sequence). There are 15 residues in the CDR3. Data came from immunoSEQ multiplex PCR; TCRdb stores just in-frame clones and leaves some out. In the table there are roughly 2.1 million clones, more than 85% of which are singletons. The chain links TRBV30 to TRBJ1-1, with D possibly TRBD1 on 5 matching bases. The receptor was isolated from a man aged 18-30 years in good health. Some clones in this sample may be carry-over from other donors' samples. Material: naive CD8+ T cells from PBMCs. The CDR3 spells CAWSWGMGMNTEAFF. As DNA, the CDR3 is TGTGCCTGGAGTTGGGGCATGGGCATGAACACTGAAGCTTTCTTT.